Presented here are 5 T cell receptor beta chains from one specimen sequenced in a study of T-cell reconstitution after alpha-beta-depleted transplantation in children. For TCRbeta, the library was prepared with unique molecular identifiers. A single record per CDR3 protein comes from TCRdb applying MiXCR to the PCR reads. The sample contains about 600,000 distinct CDR3 sequences, roughly a tenth of which appear only once. This specimen was PBMCs from the stem cell graft donor, taken from the stem cell graft. These receptors came from a human donor who donated a stem cell graft to a child with acute myeloid leukemia.

CDR3 DNA sequence: TGCGCCAGCAGCCAAAGTATCGAGGGACTAGCGGGACAAGAGACCCAGTACTTC. Translating it yields CASSQSIEGLAGQETQYF. The chain joins TRBV4-3 to TRBJ2-5, with 13 bases matching TRBD2. Per germline, CDR1 LGHNA and CDR2 YSLEER. V shed 2 bases and J 2 bases; nucleotides not matched to a gene: 8. The CDR3 covers 18 residues.

V is TRBV20-1 and J is TRBJ2-3, with TRBD2 matching over 9 bases. The germline gives CDR1 DFQATT, CDR2 SNEGSKA (reference sequence). The CDR3 is 15 residues long. V gave up 3 bases and J gave up 2 bases; unmatched junction bases: 6. This CDR3 reads CSASVAGEVTDTQYF. The CDR3 DNA follows: TGCAGTGCTAGCGTAGCGGGAGAGGTCACAGATACGCAGTATTTT.

Only a few counts were recorded for this clonotype. V is TRBV7-8 and J is TRBJ2-3, with 9 bases fitting TRBD2. This CDR3 has 15 amino acids. Trimming removed 5 bases from V and 6 bases from J; junction bases left unmatched: 9. The V gene's germline CDR1 is SGHVS and CDR2 FQNEAQ. CDR3 sequence: CASSSRLAASDTQYF. The CDR3 nucleotides read TGTGCCAGCAGCAGCCGACTAGCGGCGTCGGATACGCAGTATTTT.

This clonotype showed up just a few times. The J gene is TRBJ1-1, the V gene TRBV20-1, with D perhaps TRBD1 (5 bases). Germline values: CDR1 DFQATT, CDR2 SNEGSKA (reference sequence). The CDR3 has 13 residues. CDR3 sequence: CSAKGEVNTEAFF. CDR3 nucleotides: TGCAGCGCAAAAGGGGAGGTGAACACTGAAGCTTTCTTT.

This clonotype was found many times. This chain connects TRBV4-2 to TRBJ2-7, with D unclear. This CDR3 has 13 amino acids. V was clipped by 4 bases and J by 7 bases, with 14 bases between them. Germline V gives CDR1 LGHNA, CDR2 YNFKEQ. The CDR3 spells CASSLPGGEEQYF. For the CDR3, the DNA is TGTGCCAGCAGCCTCCCTGGCGGAGAGGAGCAGTACTTC.